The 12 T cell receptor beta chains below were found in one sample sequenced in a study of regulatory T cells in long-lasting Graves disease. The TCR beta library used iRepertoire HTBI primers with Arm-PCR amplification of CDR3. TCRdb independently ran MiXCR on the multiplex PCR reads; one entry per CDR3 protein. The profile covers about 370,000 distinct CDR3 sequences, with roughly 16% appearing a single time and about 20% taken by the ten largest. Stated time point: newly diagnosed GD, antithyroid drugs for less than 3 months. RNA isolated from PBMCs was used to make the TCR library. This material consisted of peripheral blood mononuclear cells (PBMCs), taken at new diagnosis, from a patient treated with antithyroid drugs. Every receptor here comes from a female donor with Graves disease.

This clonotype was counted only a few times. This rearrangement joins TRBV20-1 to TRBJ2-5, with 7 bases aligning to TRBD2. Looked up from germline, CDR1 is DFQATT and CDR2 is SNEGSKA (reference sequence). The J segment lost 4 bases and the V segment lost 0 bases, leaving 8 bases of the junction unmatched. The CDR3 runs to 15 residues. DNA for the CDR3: TGCAGTGCTAGAGATGTCGGGGGGTCCGGAGAGACCCAGTACTTC. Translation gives CSARDVGGSGETQYF.

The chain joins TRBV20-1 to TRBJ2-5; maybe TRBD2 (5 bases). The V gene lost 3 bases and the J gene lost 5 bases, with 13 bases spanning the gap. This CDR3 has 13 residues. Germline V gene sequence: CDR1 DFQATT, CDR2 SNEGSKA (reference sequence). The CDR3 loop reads CSASRGLAETQYF. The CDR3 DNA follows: TGCAGTGCTAGTCGCGGGCTAGCCGAGACCCAGTACTTC.

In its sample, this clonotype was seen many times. The CDR3 region has the DNA TGCAGTGCTCCCCGAATATCGGCGGGACTTGGGTACGAGCAGTACTTC. It codes for CSAPRISAGLGYEQYF. The J gene is TRBJ2-7, the V gene TRBV20-1, with D maybe TRBD2 (6 bases). The germline V gene encodes CDR1 DFQATT and CDR2 SNEGSKA (reference sequence). The V end was cut by 5 bases, the J end by 4 bases, with 24 bases between. The CDR3 runs to 16 residues.

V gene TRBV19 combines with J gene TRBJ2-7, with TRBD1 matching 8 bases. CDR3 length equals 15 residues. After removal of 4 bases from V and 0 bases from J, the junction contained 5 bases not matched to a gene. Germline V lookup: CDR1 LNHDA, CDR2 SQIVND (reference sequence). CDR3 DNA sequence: TGTGCCAGTAGTAGCATGACAGGGGCCTCCTACGAGCAGTACTTC. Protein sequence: CASSSMTGASYEQYF.

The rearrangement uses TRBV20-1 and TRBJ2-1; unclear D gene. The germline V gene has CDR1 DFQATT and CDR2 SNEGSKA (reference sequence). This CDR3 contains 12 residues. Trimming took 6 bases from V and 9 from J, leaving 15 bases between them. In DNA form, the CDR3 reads TGCAGTGCCGCCCCTCTGGGATTTGAGCAGTTCTTC. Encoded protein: CSAAPLGFEQFF.

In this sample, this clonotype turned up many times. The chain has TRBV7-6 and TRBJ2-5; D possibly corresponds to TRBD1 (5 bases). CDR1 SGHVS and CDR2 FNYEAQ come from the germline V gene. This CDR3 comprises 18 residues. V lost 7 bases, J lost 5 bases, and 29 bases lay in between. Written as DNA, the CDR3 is TGTGCCAGCACCACCCCCGGGTATCTGGCAGGGCGACGGGAGACCCAGTACTTC. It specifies CASTTPGYLAGRRETQYF.

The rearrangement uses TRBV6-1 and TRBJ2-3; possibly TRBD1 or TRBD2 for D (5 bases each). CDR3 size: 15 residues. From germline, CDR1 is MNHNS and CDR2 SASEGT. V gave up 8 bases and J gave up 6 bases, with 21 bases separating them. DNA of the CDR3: TGTGCCAGCCACAGGAGAGGGGTGGGAGTGGATACGCAGTATTTT. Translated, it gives CASHRRGVGVDTQYF.

The CDR3 DNA reads as TGCAGTGCTGCGCCCAGGCTAGCGGGACTCCAAGCATACGAGCAGTACTTC. Translation gives CSAAPRLAGLQAYEQYF. The chain links TRBV20-1 to TRBJ2-7, with 9 bases that match TRBD2. This CDR3 has 17 amino acids. In germline, CDR1 is DFQATT, CDR2 SNEGSKA (reference sequence). V dropped 5 bases and J dropped 4; count of bases not matched to a gene: 18.

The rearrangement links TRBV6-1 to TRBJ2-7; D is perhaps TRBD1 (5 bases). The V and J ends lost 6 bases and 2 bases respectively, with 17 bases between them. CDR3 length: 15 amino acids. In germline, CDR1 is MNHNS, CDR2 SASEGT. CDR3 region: CASSVNLGATYEQYF. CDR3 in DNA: TGTGCCAGCAGCGTAAATCTAGGGGCTACCTACGAGCAGTACTTC.

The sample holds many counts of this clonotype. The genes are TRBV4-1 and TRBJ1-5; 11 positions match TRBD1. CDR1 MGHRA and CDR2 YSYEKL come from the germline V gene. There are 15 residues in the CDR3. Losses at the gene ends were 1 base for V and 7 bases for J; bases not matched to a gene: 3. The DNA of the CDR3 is TGCGCCAGCAGCCAAGGGGACAGGGGGTCACAGCCCCAGCATTTT. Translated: CASSQGDRGSQPQHF.

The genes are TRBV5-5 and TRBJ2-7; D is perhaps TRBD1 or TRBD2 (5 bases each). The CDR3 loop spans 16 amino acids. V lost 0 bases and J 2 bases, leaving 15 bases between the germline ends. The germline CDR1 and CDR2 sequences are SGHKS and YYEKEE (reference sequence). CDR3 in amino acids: CASSLDTGLFTYEQYF. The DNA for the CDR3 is TGTGCCAGCAGCTTGGATACGGGGCTCTTCACCTACGAGCAGTACTTC.

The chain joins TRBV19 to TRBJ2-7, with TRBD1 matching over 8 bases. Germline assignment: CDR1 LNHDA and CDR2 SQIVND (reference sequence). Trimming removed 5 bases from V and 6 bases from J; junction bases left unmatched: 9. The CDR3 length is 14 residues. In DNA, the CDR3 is TGTGCCAGTAGTCAACGGACAGGGACCGCCGAGCAGTACTTC. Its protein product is CASSQRTGTAEQYF.